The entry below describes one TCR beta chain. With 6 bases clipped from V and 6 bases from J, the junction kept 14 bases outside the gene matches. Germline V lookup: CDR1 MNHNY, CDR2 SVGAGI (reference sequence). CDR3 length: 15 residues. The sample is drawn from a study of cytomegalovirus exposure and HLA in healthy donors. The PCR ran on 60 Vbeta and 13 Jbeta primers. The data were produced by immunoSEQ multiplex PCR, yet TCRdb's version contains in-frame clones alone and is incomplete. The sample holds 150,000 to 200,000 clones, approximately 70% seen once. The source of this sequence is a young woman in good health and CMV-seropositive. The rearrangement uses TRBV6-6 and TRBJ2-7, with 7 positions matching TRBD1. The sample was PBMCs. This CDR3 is CASSLLKTGSPEQYF. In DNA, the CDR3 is TGTGCCAGCAGCCTACTTAAGACAGGGAGTCCCGAGCAGTACTTC.